One T cell receptor (beta chain) is described in this entry. Its matching antigen is unknown. The germline V gene encodes CDR1 LNHDA and CDR2 SQIVND (reference sequence). CDR3 length: 14 residues. V was pared by 7 bases and J by 2 bases, with 5 bases of the junction left unmatched. The cDNA had a unique molecular identifier and a template-switch universal primer site. TCRdb used MiXCR to reprocess the 5' RACE reads, holding one entry per CDR3 protein. This sample carries 1.5 million or so distinct CDR3 sequences, around a third of them seen once, and the ten largest clones take around 0.25%. The data stem from a study of identical twins. Overall study results and limits: Sequences that were beta out-of-frame showed weaker excess twin sharing. Fewer insertions were carried by abundant cord blood beta clonotypes, but none was seen in memory repertoires.

The chain is built from TRBV19 and TRBJ1-5, with 7 bases that match TRBD1. The TCR originated in a newborn girl in good health. The sample taken for sequencing was cord blood. The CDR3 here is CASTTGEGNQPQHF. Here the CDR3 DNA reads TGTGCCAGTACTACAGGGGAGGGCAATCAGCCCCAGCATTTT.